The source of this T cell receptor beta chain is a study of CD8+CD57+ T cells in acquired aplastic anemia. Turning to the study itself: Sorted CD4+ and CD8+ cell DNA averaged about 3.5 ug.

This clonotype appeared many times. CDR1 DFQATT and CDR2 SNEGSKA come from the germline V gene (reference sequence). Between the trimmed V and J ends, which lost 3 bases and 8 bases, there was a span of 13 bases. This CDR3 is built from 12 residues. According to the study, genomic DNA was the template for TCR beta VDJ and CDR3 profiling. TCRdb re-derived calls from the reads in MiXCR, one entry per CDR3 protein. The sample has 150,000 to 200,000 distinct CDR3 sequences; approximately 43% are singletons. This clonotype originated in a human donor in good health. The sample comprised sorted CD4+, CD8+, or CD8+CD57+ T cells (not recorded which) from PBMCs. The chain links TRBV20-1 to TRBJ1-1; D is uncertain. CDR3 sequence reads: CSASYRDVEAFF. In DNA, the CDR3 is TGCAGTGCTAGCTATCGAGACGTGGAAGCTTTCTTT.